The following is a T cell receptor (beta chain) sequence with its context. The antigen is not known. Trimming stripped 5 bases from V and 2 bases from J, with 16 bases between. In germline, CDR1 is MNHEY, CDR2 SMNVEV (reference sequence). The CDR3 extends over 15 amino acids. The data were obtained in a study of shared clonotypes between healthy human individuals. As for the study in general: The study enrolled a couple of women and a few men aged 18 to 49. Each donor had three CD4 naive, three CD4 memory, two CD8 naive and one CD8 memory plate. Study conclusions and caveats: Naive CD4 clonotypes were shared across a handful of donors at approximately 5.3%.

Sorted-subset replicate PCRs used 200 to 250 ng DNA, roughly 28,000 T cell genomes. Sequencing used immunoSEQ multiplex PCR; TCRdb keeps in-frame clones, though not all of them. The sample includes 110,000 or so clones, approximately 70% of them seen just once. Specimen: memory CD8+ T cells sorted from blood. Indicated subset: CD45RO+ cells pooled with CCR7-negative TemRA cells. This TCR was sampled from a woman aged 30 to 39 in good health. The chain links TRBV27 to TRBJ2-7, with a possible D match to TRBD2 (6 bases). CDR3 amino acids: CASSATGGDAYEQYF. CDR3 nucleotide sequence: TGTGCCAGCAGTGCAACAGGAGGGGATGCCTACGAGCAGTACTTC.